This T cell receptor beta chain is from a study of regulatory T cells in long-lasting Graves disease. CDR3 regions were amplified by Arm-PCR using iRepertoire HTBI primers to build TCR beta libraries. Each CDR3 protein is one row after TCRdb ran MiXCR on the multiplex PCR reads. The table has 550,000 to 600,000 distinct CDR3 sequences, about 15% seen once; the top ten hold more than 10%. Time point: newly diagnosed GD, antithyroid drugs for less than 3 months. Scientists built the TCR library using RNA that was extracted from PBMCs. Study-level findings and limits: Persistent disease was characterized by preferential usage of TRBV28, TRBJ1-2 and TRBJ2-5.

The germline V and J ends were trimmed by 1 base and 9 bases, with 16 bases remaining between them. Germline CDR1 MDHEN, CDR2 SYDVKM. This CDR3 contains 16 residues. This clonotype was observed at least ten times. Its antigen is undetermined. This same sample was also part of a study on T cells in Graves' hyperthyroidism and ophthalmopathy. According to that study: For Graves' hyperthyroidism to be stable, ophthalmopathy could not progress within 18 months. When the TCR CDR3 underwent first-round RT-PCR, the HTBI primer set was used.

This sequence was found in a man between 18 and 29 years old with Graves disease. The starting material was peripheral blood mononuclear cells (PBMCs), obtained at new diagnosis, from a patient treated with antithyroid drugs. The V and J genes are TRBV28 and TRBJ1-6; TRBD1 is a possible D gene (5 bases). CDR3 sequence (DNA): TGTGCCAGCAGTTTATCATCCAGGGTCAGGGCTTCACCCCTCCACTTT. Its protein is CASSLSSRVRASPLHF.